This entry describes one TCR beta chain. Its antigen remains unknown. This CDR3 has 15 residues. The V end was cut by 4 bases, the J end by 2 bases, with 11 bases between. CDR1 is MNHEY and CDR2 is SMNVEV in the germline V gene (reference sequence). Second-dose intervals near 4 or 12 weeks were combined. Assay: immunoSEQ multiplex PCR; the TCRdb copy retains only in-frame clones and omits some. The data contain fewer than 150,000 clones, over 75% of them singletons. This sample is drawn from a study of T cell responses to AZD1222 COVID-19 vaccine. Study findings and constraints: A mostly white British donor set with more females was recruited, and clonal diversity was possibly underestimated. Vaccine-related CD4 TCRs covered spike, predominating at 160-218 and 743-854. Only 5 or 6 individuals given AZD1222 were seropositive at baseline.

This TCR was sampled from an adult who received the AZD1222 COVID-19 vaccine. This rearrangement joins TRBV27 to TRBJ1-4; D perhaps matches TRBD1 (6 bases). The source material was peripheral blood, sampled 28 days after the second AZD1222 dose. The CDR3 DNA reads as TGTGCCAGCAGTTCACAGGGTATCACTAATGAAAAACTGTTTTTT. It specifies CASSSQGITNEKLFF.